This T cell receptor (beta chain) was sequenced for a study of T cells in Graves' hyperthyroidism and ophthalmopathy. Study outcomes and limitations: In simple terms, a model built on 13 V-J features told ophthalmopathy apart from stable hyperthyroidism. Within blood appeared most thyroid clonotypes that had expanded above 0.001.

The V segment lost 5 bases and the J segment 12 bases; nucleotides outside the gene matches: 6. CDR1 is SGHTA, CDR2 FQGNSA, per germline. The CDR3 consists of 13 residues. As for this clonotype: The antigen is undetermined.

Amplified regions were TCR beta CDR3 sequences from RNA transcripts. First-round RT-PCR targeting the TCR CDR3 was performed with the HTBI primer set. TCRdb redid the calling of the multiplex PCR reads with MiXCR, one entry per CDR3 protein. Here the sample spans 600,000 to 700,000 distinct CDR3 sequences, roughly 14% being singletons. Patients were excluded for uncontrolled infection, other autoimmune disease, pregnancy or lactation. Diagnostic decisions used clinical symptoms, serum thyroxine and TRAb, thyroid ultrasound and orbital computed tomography. The V call is TRBV7-2, the J call TRBJ2-7; TRBD2 matches at 14 bases. The source is a woman aged 35 to 49 with Graves' ophthalmopathy. The sample was blood. Here the CDR3 reads CASSPTSGRARYF. CDR3 DNA sequence: TGTGCCAGCAGCCCGACTAGCGGGAGGGCGAGGTACTTC.